Listed here is a single T cell receptor (beta chain). The antigen is unknown. The data were obtained in a study of cytomegalovirus exposure and HLA in healthy donors. Study results and caveats: Based on reports, TCR beta sequences accurately predicted HLA-A and HLA-B alleles for most subjects. Both high specificity and high sensitivity reportedly marked the classifier's diagnosis of cytomegalovirus status. Under in vitro conditions, a few CMV-associated chains were confirmed as specific for CMV antigens. TCR beta chains numbering more than 150 were designated cytomegalovirus-associated.

Primers included in the PCR were 60 Vbeta and 13 Jbeta primers. Using immunoSEQ multiplex PCR, the repertoire was profiled, and TCRdb retains in-frame clones only, with some absent. The repertoire consists of 150,000 to 200,000 clones, with roughly 79% occurring once and the leading ten covering roughly 6.4%. This CDR3 comprises 15 residues. With V trimmed by 4 bases and J by 4 bases, 6 bases remained unmatched. Germline CDR1 and CDR2: SGHTA and FQGNSA. The clonotype was recovered from a woman in her thirties or forties in good health and CMV-seropositive. Sequencing was performed on PBMCs. This chain links TRBV7-2 with TRBJ1-3; TRBD1 matches at 8 bases. The CDR3 reads CASSSRTGGGNTIYF. The CDR3, as DNA: TGTGCCAGCAGCTCCCGAACAGGGGGGGGAAACACCATATATTTT.